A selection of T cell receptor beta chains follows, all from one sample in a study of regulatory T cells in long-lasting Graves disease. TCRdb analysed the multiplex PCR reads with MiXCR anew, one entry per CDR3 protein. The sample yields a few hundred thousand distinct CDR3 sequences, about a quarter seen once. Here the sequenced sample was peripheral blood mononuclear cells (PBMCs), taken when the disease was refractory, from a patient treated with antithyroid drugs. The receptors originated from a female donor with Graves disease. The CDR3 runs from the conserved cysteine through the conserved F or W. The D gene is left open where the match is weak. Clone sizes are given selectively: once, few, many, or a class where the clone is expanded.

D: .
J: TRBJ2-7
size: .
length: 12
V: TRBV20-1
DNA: TGCAGTGCTCCCGACACTTCCTACGAGCAGTACTTC
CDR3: CSAPDTSYEQYF

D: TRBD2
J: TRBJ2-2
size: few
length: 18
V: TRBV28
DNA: TGTGCCAGCAGTTTAAGGGCTAGCGGGATCCGGAATGACGGGGAGCTGTTTTTT
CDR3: CASSLRASGIRNDGELFF

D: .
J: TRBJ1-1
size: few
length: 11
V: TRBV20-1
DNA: TGCAGTGCCCCGCCTGGACTTGAAGCTTTCTTT
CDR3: CSAPPGLEAFF

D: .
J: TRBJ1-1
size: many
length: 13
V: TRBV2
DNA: TGTGCCAGCTCCGCGCCTGTGAACACTGAAGCTTTCTTT
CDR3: CASSAPVNTEAFF

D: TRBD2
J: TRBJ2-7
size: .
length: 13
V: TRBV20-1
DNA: TGCAGTGCTGTAGGACTAGCGGGAGTTTGGCAGTACTTC
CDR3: CSAVGLAGVWQYF

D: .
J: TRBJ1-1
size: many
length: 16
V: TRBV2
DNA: TGTGCCAGCAGGGGGGGTTCAGGCCTAGGTGGAGGGACAGCTTTCTTT
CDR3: CASRGGSGLGGGTAFF

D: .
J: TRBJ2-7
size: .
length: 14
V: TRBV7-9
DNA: TGTGCCAGCAGCTTAGTTGGGACGAAGAACGAGCAGTACTTC
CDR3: CASSLVGTKNEQYF

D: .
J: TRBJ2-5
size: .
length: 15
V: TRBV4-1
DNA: TGCGCCAGCAGCCAGGGGACGGCCAGACAAGAGACCCAGTACTTC
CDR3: CASSQGTARQETQYF

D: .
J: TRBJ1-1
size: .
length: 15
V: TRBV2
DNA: TGTGCCAGCAGTGTCCGTAAAACGGGGAACACTGAAGCTTTCTTT
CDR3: CASSVRKTGNTEAFF

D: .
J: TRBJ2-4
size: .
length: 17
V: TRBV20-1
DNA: TGCAGTGCTGCTTCGATCCGGGACATCAGGGGCAAAAACATTCAGTACTTC
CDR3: CSAASIRDIRGKNIQYF

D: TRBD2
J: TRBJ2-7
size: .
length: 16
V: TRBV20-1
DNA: TGCAGTGCTAGCCTGAGCTCTAGCGGGAGGAGGTACGAGCAGTACTTC
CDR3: CSASLSSSGRRYEQYF

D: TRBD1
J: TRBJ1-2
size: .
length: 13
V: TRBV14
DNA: TGTGCCAGCAGCCGAGACAGGGGAGGCGGCTACACCTTC
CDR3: CASSRDRGGGYTF

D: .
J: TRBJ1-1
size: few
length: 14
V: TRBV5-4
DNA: TGTGCCAGCAGCTTCTTCCACTTGAACACTGAAGCTTTCTTT
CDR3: CASSFFHLNTEAFF

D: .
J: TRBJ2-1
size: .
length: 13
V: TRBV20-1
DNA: TGCAGTGCTAGACGTCCACCTCCGAATGAGCAGTTCTTC
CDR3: CSARRPPPNEQFF

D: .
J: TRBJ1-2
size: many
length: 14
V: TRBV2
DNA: TGTGCCAGCAGTGACAGGACAGCTAACTATGGCTGCACCTTC
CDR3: CASSDRTANYGCTF

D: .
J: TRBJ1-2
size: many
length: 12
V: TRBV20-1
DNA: TGCAGTGCTAATGATGCTTACTATGGCTACACCTTC
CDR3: CSANDAYYGYTF

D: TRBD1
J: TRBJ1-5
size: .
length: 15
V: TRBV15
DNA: TGTGCCACCAGTACGGGACAGGGTAAACGTCAGCCCCAGCATTTT
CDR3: CATSTGQGKRQPQHF

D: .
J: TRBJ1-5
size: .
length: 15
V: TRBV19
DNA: TGTGCCAGCACCTCCTCCCGGGTCGGGAATCAGCCCCAGCATTTT
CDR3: CASTSSRVGNQPQHF

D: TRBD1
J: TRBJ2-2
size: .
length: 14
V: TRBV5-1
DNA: TGCGCCAGCAGCTGGACAGGGGAAACCGGGGAGCTGTTTTTT
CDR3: CASSWTGETGELFF

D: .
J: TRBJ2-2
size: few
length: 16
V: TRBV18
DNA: TGTGCCAGCTCACCACCCAATACGGGGGATACCGGGGAGCTGTTTTTT
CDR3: CASSPPNTGDTGELFF

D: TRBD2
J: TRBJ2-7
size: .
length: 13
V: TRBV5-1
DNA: TGCGCCAGCAGCCGCGGGAGGGACTACGAGCAGTACTTC
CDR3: CASSRGRDYEQYF

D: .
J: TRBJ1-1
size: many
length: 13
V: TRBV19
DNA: TGTGCCAGTAGGGTCGTCGGGGGGACTGAAGCTTTCTTT
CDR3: CASRVVGGTEAFF

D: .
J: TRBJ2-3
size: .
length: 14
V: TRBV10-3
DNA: TGTGCCACTTCCGGTGACCGTGGGGCCGGTACGCAGTATTTT
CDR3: CATSGDRGAGTQYF

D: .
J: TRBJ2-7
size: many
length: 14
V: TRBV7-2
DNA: TGTGCCAGCAGCTTGGCCCGGGGCTCCTACGAGCAGTACTTC
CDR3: CASSLARGSYEQYF

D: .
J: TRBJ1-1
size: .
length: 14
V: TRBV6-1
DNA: TGTGCCAGCAGTGAAGTTACAGGGAACACTGAAGCTTTCTTT
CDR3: CASSEVTGNTEAFF

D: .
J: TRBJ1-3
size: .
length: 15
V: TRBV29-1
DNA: TGCAGCGTTGTTTCGTGGAGGGCCTCTGGAAACACCATATATTTT
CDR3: CSVVSWRASGNTIYF

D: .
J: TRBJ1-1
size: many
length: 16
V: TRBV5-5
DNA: TGTGCCAGCAGCTTGGTACAGACCTTGTTGAACACTGAAGCTTTCTTT
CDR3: CASSLVQTLLNTEAFF

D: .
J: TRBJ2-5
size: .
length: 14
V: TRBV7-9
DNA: TGTGCCAGCATCCCCGCCGGGCGGCAAGAGACCCAGTACTTC
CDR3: CASIPAGRQETQYF

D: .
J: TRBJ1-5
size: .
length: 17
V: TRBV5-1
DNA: TGCGCCAGCAGCTTCCCAGGACTTAAGGGTAGCAATCAGCCCCAGCATTTT
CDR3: CASSFPGLKGSNQPQHF

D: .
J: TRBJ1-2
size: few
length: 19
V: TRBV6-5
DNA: TGTGCCAGCAGTTACTTTTTGCAGGTCCCATTGATTTCTAACTATGGCTACACCTTC
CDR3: CASSYFLQVPLISNYGYTF

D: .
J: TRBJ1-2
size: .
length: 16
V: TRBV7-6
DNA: TGTGCCAGCAGCCCCTCGGAGCTACACCAAATCTATGGCTACACCTTC
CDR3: CASSPSELHQIYGYTF

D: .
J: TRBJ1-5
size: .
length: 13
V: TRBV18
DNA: TGTGCCAGCTCACGAGCTAACAATCAGCCCCAGCATTTT
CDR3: CASSRANNQPQHF

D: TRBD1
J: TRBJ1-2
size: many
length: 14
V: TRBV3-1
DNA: TGTGCCAGCAGCCAAGGACAGGGTGGCTATGGCTACACCTTC
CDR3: CASSQGQGGYGYTF

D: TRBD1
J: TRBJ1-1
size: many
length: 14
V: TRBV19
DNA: TGTGCCAGTAATGACAGGGGAACGAACACTGAAGCTTTCTTT
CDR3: CASNDRGTNTEAFF

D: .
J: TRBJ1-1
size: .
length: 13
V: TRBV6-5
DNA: TGTGCCAGCAGTTACTCGATCGCCACTGAAGCTTTCTTT
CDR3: CASSYSIATEAFF

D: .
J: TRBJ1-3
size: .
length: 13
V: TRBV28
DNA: TGTGCCAGCAGCACCGGGCCCAGGAACACCATATATTTT
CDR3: CASSTGPRNTIYF

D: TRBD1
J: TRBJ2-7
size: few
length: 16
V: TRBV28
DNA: TGTGCCAGCAGTTCCGCCGGGACAGGGGAGTACTACGAGCAGTACTTC
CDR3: CASSSAGTGEYYEQYF

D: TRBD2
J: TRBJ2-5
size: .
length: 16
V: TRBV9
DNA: TGTGCCAGCAGCGCTGGGGGGCTAGCGGGACAAGAGACCCAGTACTTC
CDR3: CASSAGGLAGQETQYF

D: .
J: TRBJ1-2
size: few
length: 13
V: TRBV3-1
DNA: TGTGCCAGCAGCCGGCAGGGTGGCTATGGCTACACCTTC
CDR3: CASSRQGGYGYTF

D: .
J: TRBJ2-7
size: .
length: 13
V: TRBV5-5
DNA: TGTGCCAGCAGGGGACGACAGACCTACGAGCAGTACTTC
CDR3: CASRGRQTYEQYF

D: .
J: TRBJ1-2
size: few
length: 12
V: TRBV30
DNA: TGTGCCTGGAGTCTCGACAGCTATGGCTACACCTTC
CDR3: CAWSLDSYGYTF

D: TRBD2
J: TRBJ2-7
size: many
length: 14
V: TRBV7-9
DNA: TGTGCCAGCAGCTTCGGGACTAGCGGCTACGAGCAGTACTTC
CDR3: CASSFGTSGYEQYF